Below, 9 T cell receptor beta chains from the same sample are listed, as sequenced in a study of T cells in Graves' hyperthyroidism and ophthalmopathy. The TCR beta CDR3 regions underwent amplification using RNA transcripts as the source. HTBI primers were the set used in a first-round RT-PCR of the TCR CDR3. TCRdb called the multiplex PCR reads again in MiXCR, with one record for every CDR3 protein. Here the sample spans 350,000 to 400,000 distinct CDR3 sequences, 15% being singletons. The sample was blood. The source is a woman aged 30 to 39 with Graves' hyperthyroidism.

A remark on this clonotype: With a much larger clone just one base away, this may be a read error. The J gene is TRBJ2-6, the V gene TRBV13, with a tentative D call TRBD2 (5 bases). Germline assignment: CDR1 PRHDT and CDR2 FYEKMQ (reference sequence). The CDR3 is 15 amino acids. The CDR3 DNA sequence: TGTTCCAGCAGCCCAGGACTCACCGGGGCCAACGTCCTGACTTTC. Translated, it gives CSSSPGLTGANVLTF.

This clonotype turned up a few times. This rearrangement joins TRBV20-1 to TRBJ1-2; 7 nucleotides match TRBD1. This CDR3 is built from 15 residues. Germline V gene data show CDR1 as DFQATT and CDR2 as SNEGSKA (reference sequence). The trim removed 0 bases at V and 6 bases at J, leaving 10 bases unmatched. The CDR3 here is CSARDIRRGPHGYTF. CDR3 nucleotides: TGCAGTGCTAGAGATATACGGAGGGGGCCCCATGGCTACACCTTC.

This clonotype was detected many times. The chain links TRBV3-1 to TRBJ2-7; 7 bases fit TRBD2. The germline V gene has CDR1 LGHDT and CDR2 YNNKEL (reference sequence). Losses at the gene ends were 0 bases for V and 2 bases for J; bases not matched to a gene: 1. This CDR3 has 14 residues. CDR3 in DNA: TGTGCCAGCAGCCAAGAAGGGACTACCTACGAGCAGTACTTC. Its protein product is CASSQEGTTYEQYF.

This clonotype came up many times. This chain links TRBV5-6 with TRBJ2-3, with unresolved D. Per germline, CDR1 SGHDT and CDR2 YYEEEE. The CDR3 length is 13 residues. Trimming pared 1 base from V and 6 bases from J, leaving 9 bases between. The CDR3, as DNA: TGTGCCAGCAGCTTGACCTCGGCCGATACGCAGTATTTT. Residues: CASSLTSADTQYF.

Many counts were recorded for this clonotype. The chain has TRBV29-1 and TRBJ1-1; no definite D call. Trimming left V 6 bases short and J 3 bases short, with 5 bases between. Germline values: CDR1 SQVTM, CDR2 ANQGSEA. This CDR3 comprises 10 residues. The CDR3 DNA sequence: TGCAGCGTCCTTCACACTGAAGCTTTCTTT. Its protein is CSVLHTEAFF.

The CDR3 loop is CASSSLSPEAFF. CDR3 DNA sequence: TGTGCCAGCAGCTCGTTATCCCCTGAAGCTTTCTTT. This chain links TRBV7-9 with TRBJ1-1; D unresolved. V shed 4 bases and J shed 6 bases, with 9 bases lying between them. The CDR3 totals 12 residues. CDR1 SEHNR and CDR2 FQNEAQ come from the germline V gene (reference sequence).

This chain links TRBV6-9 with TRBJ2-3; TRBD2 matches 7 bases. Trimming took 3 bases from V and 3 from J; bases not matched to a gene: 3. The CDR3 runs to 14 residues. The germline CDR1 and CDR2 sequences are MNHGY and SVAAGI. The CDR3 loop is CASSYIGGTDTQYF. For the CDR3, the DNA is TGTGCCAGCAGTTACATCGGGGGGACAGATACGCAGTATTTT.

The genes are TRBV28 and TRBJ2-7; the D gene is possibly TRBD1 (6 bases). Looked up from germline, CDR1 is MDHEN and CDR2 is SYDVKM. Trimming stripped 8 bases from V and 1 base from J, with 15 bases between. This CDR3 spans 14 amino acids. The CDR3 is CASRRQGISYEQYF. In nucleotides, the CDR3 is TGTGCCAGCCGGAGGCAGGGGATATCCTACGAGCAGTACTTC.

This clonotype was seen ten or more times. This chain connects TRBV5-1 to TRBJ1-4, with TRBD1 as a possible D gene (6 bases). The germline V gene has CDR1 SGHRS and CDR2 YFSETQ. This CDR3 is built from 15 residues. The ends were cut back, 4 bases at V and 2 bases at J, with 12 bases in the middle. CDR3 nucleotides: TGCGCCAGCAGCAACACAGGGTTGACTAATGAAAAACTGTTTTTT. Amino acid sequence: CASSNTGLTNEKLFF. Based on the CDR3 plus reference TRBV5-1 and TRBJ1-4, the full variable domain is KAGVTQTPRYLIKTRGQQVTLSCSPISGHRSVSWYQQTPGQGLQFLFEYFSETQRNKGNFPGRFSGRQFSNSRSEMNVSTLELGDSALYLCASSNTGLTNEKLFFGSGTQLSVL.